Shown below are 19 T cell receptor beta chains from a single sample sequenced in a study of response to subunit inactivated influenza vaccine. MiXCR, run by TCRdb on the RT-PCR reads, gives a single entry per CDR3 protein. The sample shows about 520,000 distinct CDR3 sequences, 25% of them seen only once. The material sequenced was CD4+ T cells sorted from PBMCs, taken more than 4 days after vaccination. All receptors come from a man over 45 who received an inactivated influenza vaccine.

This clonotype was counted a single time. The J gene is TRBJ2-3, the V gene TRBV11-3, with D possibly matching TRBD2 (5 bases). The CDR3 covers 16 residues. The germline CDR1 and CDR2 sequences are SGHNT and YENEEA. Trimming shortened V by 3 bases and J by 4 bases, and 17 bases separated the two germline ends. CDR3 DNA sequence: TGTGCCAGCAGCTTCGGTGGGAGTAAAATTGCAGATACGCAGTATTTT. This gives the protein CASSFGGSKIADTQYF.

The chain uses TRBV5-1 and TRBJ2-7; D may be TRBD1 (5 bases). Germline V gene data show CDR1 as SGHRS and CDR2 as YFSETQ. The CDR3 loop spans 13 amino acids. The V gene lost 0 bases and the J gene lost 5 bases, with 9 bases spanning the gap. CDR3 residues: CASSLAQGNEQYF. CDR3 DNA sequence: TGCGCCAGCAGCTTGGCGCAGGGAAACGAGCAGTACTTC.

This rearrangement joins TRBV6-1 to TRBJ2-3, with D maybe TRBD1 (6 bases). The CDR3 is made up of 14 amino acids. Germline values: CDR1 MNHNS, CDR2 SASEGT. V lost 4 bases, J lost 0 bases, and 8 bases lay in between. CDR3 region: CASSADRSTDTQYF. In nucleotides, the CDR3 is TGTGCCAGCAGTGCGGACAGAAGCACAGATACGCAGTATTTT.

The gene calls are TRBV5-1 and TRBJ1-6, with a possible D match to TRBD1 (6 bases). This CDR3 spans 14 amino acids. Germline-derived CDR1 and CDR2 are SGHRS and YFSETQ. The germline V and J ends were trimmed by 5 bases and 9 bases, with 15 bases remaining between them. CDR3 protein: CASRTGSLRSPLHF. CDR3 sequence (DNA): TGCGCCAGCAGGACAGGTTCTTTGCGTTCACCCCTCCACTTT.

This clonotype was counted only a few times. The chain is built from TRBV5-5 and TRBJ2-7, with 7 bases identical to TRBD2. The CDR3 contains 15 residues. Trimming took 4 bases from V and 4 from J; bases not matched to a gene: 11. Germline CDR1 is SGHKS and CDR2 is YYEKEE (reference sequence). Here the CDR3 reads CASSQTGASGYEQYF. The CDR3 DNA follows: TGTGCCAGCAGCCAAACCGGGGCTAGCGGATACGAGCAGTACTTC.

Only a few counts were recorded for this clonotype. This rearrangement joins TRBV20-1 to TRBJ1-1, with a weak D call TRBD1 (6 bases). CDR1 is DFQATT and CDR2 is SNEGSKA in the germline V gene (reference sequence). The V gene lost 0 bases and the J gene lost 6 bases, with 14 bases spanning the gap. This CDR3 has 14 residues. The CDR3 sequence is CSAREGARGSEAFF. The CDR3 DNA reads TGCAGTGCTAGAGAGGGGGCCCGCGGCTCTGAAGCTTTCTTT.

This clonotype was observed a few times. The CDR3 loop reads CSASDSHNSPLHF. The CDR3 DNA follows: TGCAGTGCTAGCGACAGCCATAATTCACCCCTCCACTTT. The V gene is TRBV20-1, the J gene TRBJ1-6, with D tentatively TRBD1 (5 bases). CDR1 is DFQATT and CDR2 is SNEGSKA in the germline V gene (reference sequence). V gave up 3 bases and J gave up 5 bases, with 8 bases separating them. The CDR3 runs 13 residues.

This clonotype was seen a handful of times. V usage is TRBV20-1 and J usage is TRBJ2-5; 7 bases line up with TRBD2. CDR1 and CDR2 from the germline V gene are DFQATT and SNEGSKA (reference sequence). Trimming removed 5 bases from V and 2 bases from J; junction bases left unmatched: 8. This CDR3 contains 14 residues. The CDR3 protein is CSARTGGPQETQYF. The CDR3 nucleotides read TGCAGTGCTCGTACGGGAGGCCCTCAAGAGACCCAGTACTTC.

V is TRBV28 and J is TRBJ2-5; D gene unclear. Trimming cost V 6 bases and J 9 bases, with 14 bases left between them. CDR3 size: 12 residues. CDR1 and CDR2 (germline): MDHEN, SYDVKM. CDR3 region: CASSRRLRAQYF. DNA for the CDR3: TGTGCCAGCAGCAGACGGCTCCGGGCCCAGTACTTC.

Only a few counts were recorded for this clonotype. V gene TRBV12-3 or TRBV12-4 combines with J gene TRBJ1-1; no firm D call. CDR3 length: 14 residues. V gave up 2 bases and J gave up 1 base, with 8 bases separating them. The CDR3 sequence is CASSLRVANTEAFF. The CDR3 DNA reads TGTGCCAGCAGTTTACGGGTCGCGAACACTGAAGCTTTCTTT.

The V gene is TRBV7-2, the J gene TRBJ2-1, with D perhaps matching TRBD2 (6 bases). The CDR3 sequence is 16 residues long. V was cut by 0 bases and J by 6 bases, with 15 bases left in between. Germline V gene lookup returns CDR1 SGHTA and CDR2 FQGNSA. The CDR3: CASSLASTQGGNEQFF. As DNA, the CDR3 is TGTGCCAGCAGCTTAGCCTCCACGCAGGGAGGCAATGAGCAGTTCTTC.

This clonotype was counted only a few times. The chain links TRBV24-1 to TRBJ2-1, with 10 bases fitting TRBD1. Germline V gives CDR1 KGHDR, CDR2 SFDVKD. There are 17 residues in the CDR3. V was pared by 3 bases and J by 6 bases, with 10 bases of the junction left unmatched. The CDR3 here is CATSDPWGTGVPNEQFF. DNA of the CDR3: TGTGCCACCAGTGATCCCTGGGGGACAGGGGTCCCCAATGAGCAGTTCTTC.

This clonotype showed up just once. The chain joins TRBV7-8 to TRBJ2-5; TRBD2 might be the D (6 bases). Germline V gives CDR1 SGHVS, CDR2 FQNEAQ. The CDR3 totals 14 residues. The V and J ends lost 5 bases and 5 bases respectively, with 15 bases between them. CDR3 nucleotide sequence: TGTGCCAGCAGCAAACCACCCGGAGGGGAGACCCAGTACTTC. This encodes CASSKPPGGETQYF.

The chain is built from TRBV11-3 and TRBJ1-6; maybe TRBD1 (5 bases). The germline V and J ends were trimmed by 1 base and 5 bases, with 15 bases remaining between them. This CDR3 spans 17 amino acids. From germline, CDR1 is SGHNT and CDR2 YENEEA. The CDR3 sequence: CASSLVRTRFDNSPLHF. The CDR3, as DNA: TGTGCCAGCAGCTTAGTCAGGACACGATTTGATAATTCACCCCTCCACTTT.

V and J are TRBV3-1 and TRBJ2-1; D is perhaps TRBD2 (5 bases). Looked up from germline, CDR1 is LGHDT and CDR2 is YNNKEL (reference sequence). The germline V and J ends were trimmed by 1 base and 5 bases, with 12 bases remaining between them. The CDR3 runs 15 residues. CDR3 nucleotide sequence: TGTGCCAGCAGCCAAGGGAGGCTAGCACACAATGAGCAGTTCTTC. It yields the protein CASSQGRLAHNEQFF.

In this sample, this clonotype turned up many times. The chain recombines TRBV4-2 with TRBJ2-3, with D uncertain. The V end lost 0 bases, the J end lost 0 bases, and 4 bases lay between the germline ends. Germline V gene data show CDR1 as LGHNA and CDR2 as YNFKEQ. CDR3 length: 14 amino acids. CDR3 in amino acids: CASSQDRSTDTQYF. The CDR3, as DNA: TGTGCCAGCAGCCAAGATAGGAGCACAGATACGCAGTATTTT.

CDR3 DNA: TGCGCCAGCAGATTTCAACTGCCTAGCACAGATACGCAGTATTTT. It specifies CASRFQLPSTDTQYF. This chain uses TRBV5-1 with TRBJ2-3, with D unclear. In germline, CDR1 is SGHRS, CDR2 YFSETQ. V was pared by 5 bases and J by 0 bases, with 13 bases between. This CDR3 is 15 amino acids long.

This clonotype appeared a few times. This chain connects TRBV5-1 to TRBJ2-5; TRBD1 matches 9 bases. The trim removed 4 bases at V and 5 bases at J, leaving 6 bases unmatched. CDR1 is SGHRS, CDR2 YFSETQ, per germline. The CDR3 sequence is 14 residues long. The CDR3 DNA reads as TGCGCCAGCAGCACGGGACAGGGCAGGGAGACCCAGTACTTC. It encodes CASSTGQGRETQYF. Full variable domain (outside the CDR3, taken from reference TRBV5-1 and TRBJ2-5): KAGVTQTPRYLIKTRGQQVTLSCSPISGHRSVSWYQQTPGQGLQFLFEYFSETQRNKGNFPGRFSGRQFSNSRSEMNVSTLELGDSALYLCASSTGQGRETQYFGPGTRLLVL.

This chain uses TRBV10-3 with TRBJ1-2; D remains ambiguous. The CDR3 contains 17 residues. Germline V gene sequence: CDR1 ENHRY, CDR2 SYGVKD. The V end lost 3 bases, the J end lost 2 bases, and 19 bases lay between the germline ends. CDR3 residues: CAISEEGDKQINYGYTF. The DNA for the CDR3 is TGTGCCATCAGTGAAGAAGGCGACAAGCAAATAAACTATGGCTACACCTTC.